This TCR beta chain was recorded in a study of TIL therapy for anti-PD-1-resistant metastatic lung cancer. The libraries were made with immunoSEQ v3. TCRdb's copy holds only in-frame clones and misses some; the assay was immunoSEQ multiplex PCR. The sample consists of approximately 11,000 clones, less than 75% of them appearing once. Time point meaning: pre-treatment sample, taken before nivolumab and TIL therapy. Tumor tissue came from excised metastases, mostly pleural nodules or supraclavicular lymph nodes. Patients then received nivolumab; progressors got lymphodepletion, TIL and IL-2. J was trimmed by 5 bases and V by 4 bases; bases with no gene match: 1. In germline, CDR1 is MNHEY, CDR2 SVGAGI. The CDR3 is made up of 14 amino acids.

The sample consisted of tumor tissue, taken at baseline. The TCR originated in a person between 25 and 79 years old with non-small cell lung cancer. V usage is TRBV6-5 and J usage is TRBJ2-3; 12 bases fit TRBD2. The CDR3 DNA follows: TGTGCCAGCAGTTTGGGACTAGCGGGAGATACGCAGTATTTT. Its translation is CASSLGLAGDTQYF.